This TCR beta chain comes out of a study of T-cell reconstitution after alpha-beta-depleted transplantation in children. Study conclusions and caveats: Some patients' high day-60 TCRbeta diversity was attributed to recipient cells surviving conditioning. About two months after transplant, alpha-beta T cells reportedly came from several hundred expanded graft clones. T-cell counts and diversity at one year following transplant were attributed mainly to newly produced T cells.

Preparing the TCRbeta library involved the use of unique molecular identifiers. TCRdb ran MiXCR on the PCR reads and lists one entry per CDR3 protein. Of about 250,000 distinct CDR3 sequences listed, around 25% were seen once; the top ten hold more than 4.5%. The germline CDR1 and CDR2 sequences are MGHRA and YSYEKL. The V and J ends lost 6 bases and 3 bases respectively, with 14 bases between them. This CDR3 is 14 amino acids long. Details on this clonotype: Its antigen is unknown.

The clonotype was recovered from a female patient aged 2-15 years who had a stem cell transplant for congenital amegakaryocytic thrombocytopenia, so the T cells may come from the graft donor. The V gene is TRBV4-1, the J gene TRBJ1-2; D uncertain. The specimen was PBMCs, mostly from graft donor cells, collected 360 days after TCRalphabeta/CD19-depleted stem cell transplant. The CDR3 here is CASRPIFGYYGYTF. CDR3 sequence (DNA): TGCGCCAGCAGACCGATCTTTGGGTACTATGGCTACACCTTC.